Included here is one TCR beta chain sequence, with context. Trimming removed 6 bases at V and 2 bases at J, with 14 bases between. The CDR3 has 15 amino acids. CDR1 MNHEY and CDR2 SVGEGT come from the germline V gene. This entry comes from a study of naive and memory T cell subsets. Alpha and beta constant region primers primed reverse transcription for blood and skin samples. MiXCR was run by TCRdb on the UMI-ligation and nested PCR reads, yielding one entry per CDR3 protein. The sample comprises 15,000 to 20,000 distinct CDR3 sequences, about a tenth of which are singletons, and around 6.8% rests with the top ten. Treatment defined: skin biopsy from PPD injection site in Mantoux-positive individual. Input was about 1 to 1,100 ng of DNase-treated total RNA without cell sorting.

The receptor was derived from an adult in good health. Specimen: skin, collected from a tuberculin skin test site. The chain has TRBV6-2 or TRBV6-3 and TRBJ1-5; D gene unclear. The CDR3 DNA reads as TGTGCCAGCAGCAACGACGGGAGAGGCAATCAGCCCCAGCATTTT. Residues: CASSNDGRGNQPQHF.